These 30 T cell receptor beta chains came from one sample sequenced in a study of shared clonotypes between healthy human individuals. Clones were read by immunoSEQ multiplex PCR, and TCRdb kept only the in-frame ones, dropping some. The profile shows about 590,000 clones, 95% to 96% of them singletons. As defined, naive CD8 cells were CD45RO-negative and positively selected for CCR7, with terminally differentiated effector memory CD45RA+ cells excluded. Sequenced input: naive CD8+ T cells sorted from blood. The receptors originated from a woman between 25 and 40 years old in good health.

This chain joins TRBV7-9 and TRBJ2-3; either TRBD1 or TRBD2 may supply D (6 bases each). Germline lookup yields CDR1 SEHNR and CDR2 FQNEAQ (reference sequence). V shed 0 bases and J shed 5 bases, with 9 bases lying between them. CDR3 size: 14 residues. CDR3 sequence reads: CASSLARGGDTQYF. For the CDR3, the DNA is TGTGCCAGCAGCTTAGCCAGGGGAGGAGATACGCAGTATTTT.

The rearrangement links TRBV5-4 to TRBJ1-2; 8 bases are a match to TRBD1. In germline, CDR1 is SGHNT, CDR2 YYREEE (reference sequence). The CDR3 sequence is 15 residues long. The trim removed 2 bases at V and 4 bases at J, leaving 7 bases unmatched. CDR3 sequence reads: CASSFETGASYGYTF. The CDR3 DNA reads as TGTGCCAGCAGCTTTGAGACAGGGGCTAGCTATGGCTACACCTTC.

V and J are TRBV28 and TRBJ2-3, with D hard to call. Germline assignment: CDR1 MDHEN and CDR2 SYDVKM. The germline V and J ends were trimmed by 6 bases and 3 bases, with 16 bases remaining between them. The length of the CDR3 is 15 residues. The CDR3 region has the DNA TGTGCCAGCAGACGAACTTTTGGCGGTACAGATACGCAGTATTTT. This encodes CASRRTFGGTDTQYF.

The rearrangement links TRBV13 to TRBJ1-4, with D uncertain. In germline, CDR1 is PRHDT, CDR2 FYEKMQ (reference sequence). Trimming pared 6 bases from V and 3 bases from J, leaving 8 bases between. The CDR3 has 13 amino acids. The CDR3 nucleotides read TGTGCCAGCAGTCTACGGGCTAATGAAAAACTGTTTTTT. Amino acid sequence: CASSLRANEKLFF.

J is TRBJ1-1 and V is TRBV19, with 8 positions matching TRBD1. The germline CDR1 and CDR2 sequences are LNHDA and SQIVND (reference sequence). The CDR3 is made up of 16 amino acids. J gave up 4 bases and V 2 bases, and 9 bases lay outside the gene matches. CDR3 residues: CASSIRSTGAGTEAFF. In nucleotides, the CDR3 is TGTGCCAGTAGTATACGCTCGACAGGGGCGGGCACTGAAGCTTTCTTT.

CDR3 coding DNA: TGCGCCAGCAGCCAAGAGGACCGATGGGGCTACACCTTC. Its protein is CASSQEDRWGYTF. The chain uses TRBV4-1 and TRBJ1-2; no definite D call. This CDR3 region has 13 residues. V was cut by 0 bases and J by 8 bases, with 10 bases left in between. Per the germline V gene, CDR1 is MGHRA and CDR2 is YSYEKL.

The chain has TRBV19 and TRBJ2-1; 7 bases fit TRBD2. The V and J ends lost 7 bases and 7 bases, in that order; junction bases with no gene match: 10. The CDR3 has 14 amino acids. Germline assignment: CDR1 LNHDA and CDR2 SQIVND (reference sequence). The DNA for the CDR3 is TGTGCCAGTACCGCGGAGAGTAGCGGGAATGAGCAGTTCTTC. It specifies CASTAESSGNEQFF.

The chain couples TRBV27 to TRBJ1-5, with 7 bases aligning to TRBD1. The length of the CDR3 is 16 residues. Trimming cost V 6 bases and J 3 bases; bases outside gene matches: 11. CDR1 is MNHEY and CDR2 is SMNVEV in the germline V gene (reference sequence). The CDR3 DNA is TGTGCCAGCAGCCACCAGGGGGAGATTCACAATCAGCCCCAGCATTTT. Encoded protein: CASSHQGEIHNQPQHF.

The chain links TRBV10-3 to TRBJ2-3, with 10 bases fitting TRBD2. CDR1 is ENHRY and CDR2 is SYGVKD in the germline V gene. Unmatched junction bases numbered 12, after V lost 6 bases and J lost 0 bases. The CDR3 contains 18 residues. CDR3 amino acids: CAISGTSVKGLSTDTQYF. The CDR3 DNA sequence: TGTGCCATCAGCGGGACTAGCGTGAAGGGGCTTAGCACAGATACGCAGTATTTT.

About this clone itself: At the DNA level, this CDR3 is encoded by other sequences in the same sample as well. V is TRBV27 and J is TRBJ2-7, with D perhaps being TRBD1 or TRBD2 (5 bases each). Germline CDR1 MNHEY, CDR2 SMNVEV (reference sequence). CDR3 length: 13 amino acids. Trimming stripped 4 bases from V and 3 bases from J, with 10 bases between. The CDR3, as DNA: TGTGCCAGCAGTTACGGGACGGGCTACGAGCAGTACTTC. This codes for CASSYGTGYEQYF.

The V gene is TRBV5-1, the J gene TRBJ2-7, with D possibly TRBD2 on 5 matching bases. V lost 7 bases, J lost 1 base, and 12 bases lay in between. CDR1 and CDR2 (germline): SGHRS, YFSETQ. The CDR3 has 13 residues. For the CDR3, the DNA is TGCGCCAGCTCCCAGGAGGCGTCCTACGAGCAGTACTTC. This translates into CASSQEASYEQYF.

The gene calls are TRBV28 and TRBJ1-5, with D possibly TRBD1 on 5 matching bases. This CDR3 has 16 amino acids. The V end lost 6 bases, the J end lost 2 bases, and 17 bases lay between the germline ends. CDR1 and CDR2 (germline): MDHEN, SYDVKM. CDR3 amino acids: CASSKVVDIGNQPQHF. In DNA, the CDR3 is TGTGCCAGCAGCAAAGTCGTGGACATAGGCAATCAGCCCCAGCATTTT.

This rearrangement joins TRBV5-1 to TRBJ2-1; D is undetermined. This CDR3 contains 17 residues. V shed 7 bases and J shed 0 bases, with 20 bases lying between them. Germline CDR1 and CDR2: SGHRS and YFSETQ. In nucleotides, the CDR3 is TGCGCCAGCGGGTCTAAATCCCCGCGAAGCTCCTACAATGAGCAGTTCTTC. Protein sequence: CASGSKSPRSSYNEQFF.

The chain links TRBV10-2 to TRBJ2-7; D ambiguous. V was cut by 4 bases and J by 3 bases, with 10 bases left in between. From germline, CDR1 is WSHSY and CDR2 SAAADI. The CDR3 runs 13 residues. CDR3 DNA: TGCGCCAGCAGTGCTGGTGATTTCTACGAGCAGTACTTC. Its translation is CASSAGDFYEQYF.

The genes are TRBV2 and TRBJ2-7, with D possibly matching TRBD2 (5 bases). In germline, CDR1 is SNHLY, CDR2 FYNNEI. This CDR3 spans 12 amino acids. Trimming took off 7 bases at V and 3 bases at J, with 10 bases between the two ends. The CDR3 nucleotides read TGTGCCAGCAATAGCGTGCTCTACGAGCAGTACTTC. Its protein product is CASNSVLYEQYF. The full variable domain, completed using reference TRBV2 and TRBJ2-7, is EPEVTQTPSHQVTQMGQEVILRCVPISNHLYFYWYRQILGQKVEFLVSFYNNEISEKSEIFDDQFSVERPDGSNFTLKIRSTKLEDSAMYFCASNSVLYEQYFGPGTRLTVT.

The CDR3 protein is CASSLTDTYSTDTQYF. Written as DNA, the CDR3 is TGTGCCAGCAGCTTAACGGACACCTACAGCACAGATACGCAGTATTTT. The chain couples TRBV7-6 to TRBJ2-3; D is possibly TRBD1 (5 bases). Germline assignment: CDR1 SGHVS and CDR2 FNYEAQ. Trimming removed 2 bases from V and 0 bases from J, with 12 bases in between. The CDR3 runs 16 residues.

The chain has TRBV28 and TRBJ2-1; D is perhaps TRBD1 (6 bases). The length of the CDR3 is 18 residues. V lost 2 bases and J lost 3, with 20 bases in between. CDR1 is MDHEN, CDR2 SYDVKM, per germline. The CDR3 sequence is CASSLLTDLRTDYNEQFF. Written as DNA, the CDR3 is TGTGCCAGCAGTTTACTAACCGATCTCCGGACAGACTACAATGAGCAGTTCTTC.

The V gene is TRBV10-2, the J gene TRBJ2-1, with D maybe TRBD2 (5 bases). V was shortened by 7 bases and J by 7 bases, with 17 bases between the two germline ends. The CDR3 loop spans 14 amino acids. Germline V gene data show CDR1 as WSHSY and CDR2 as SAAADI. The CDR3 coding sequence is TGCGCCAGCATCCCGGGATCGTATAGTAATGAGCAGTTCTTC. Amino acids: CASIPGSYSNEQFF.

V gene TRBV10-3 combines with J gene TRBJ2-1; 8 bases map to TRBD2. Germline CDR1 and CDR2: ENHRY and SYGVKD. V lost 2 bases and J lost 3; bases outside the gene matches: 6. The CDR3 has 16 amino acids. This CDR3 reads CAISEPSAGVYNEQFF. CDR3 nucleotides: TGTGCCATCAGTGAGCCCTCAGCGGGAGTCTACAATGAGCAGTTCTTC.

V is TRBV11-2 and J is TRBJ2-4; no clear D gene. CDR1 is SGHAT and CDR2 is FQNNGV in the germline V gene. This CDR3 region has 17 residues. Trimming pared 6 bases from V and 0 bases from J, leaving 18 bases between. The CDR3 loop is CASREFGIALAKNIQYF. CDR3 DNA sequence: TGTGCCAGCAGAGAATTTGGGATCGCTCTAGCCAAAAACATTCAGTACTTC.

The chain uses TRBV27 and TRBJ2-3; TRBD2 aligns across 9 bases. Germline V gives CDR1 MNHEY, CDR2 SMNVEV (reference sequence). Trimming removed 2 bases from V and 3 bases from J; junction bases left unmatched: 9. The CDR3 runs 17 residues. The CDR3 sequence is CASSLAPEREETDTQYF. The CDR3, as DNA: TGTGCCAGCAGTTTAGCCCCCGAGCGGGAGGAAACAGATACGCAGTATTTT.

The chain couples TRBV5-1 to TRBJ2-3; TRBD2 aligns across 8 bases. After removal of 1 base from V and 11 bases from J, the junction contained 9 bases not matched to a gene. The CDR3 has 14 amino acids. Germline V gene data show CDR1 as SGHRS and CDR2 as YFSETQ. CDR3 in DNA: TGCGCCAGCAGCTTGTACCGGGAGGGGCATGGGCAGTATTTT. This codes for CASSLYREGHGQYF.

The chain carries TRBV20-1 and TRBJ2-1; D tentatively fits TRBD1 or TRBD2 (5 bases each). V was trimmed by 4 bases and J by 9 bases, leaving 10 bases between them. The CDR3 runs to 11 residues. In germline, CDR1 is DFQATT, CDR2 SNEGSKA (reference sequence). CDR3 loop: CSAIYGAEQFF. The CDR3 DNA is TGCAGTGCTATTTACGGGGCTGAGCAGTTCTTC.

V usage is TRBV28 and J usage is TRBJ2-7, with 7 bases matching TRBD2. This CDR3 comprises 12 residues. Germline-derived CDR1 and CDR2 are MDHEN and SYDVKM. V was pared by 6 bases and J by 2 bases, with 1 base of the junction left unmatched. CDR3 nucleotide sequence: TGTGCCAGCAGGCGGGAGCCCTACGAGCAGTACTTC. Residues: CASRREPYEQYF.

For the CDR3, the DNA is TGTGCCAGCAGCGTAGGGGGATTGTCGGCCGGGGAGCTGTTTTTT. It yields the protein CASSVGGLSAGELFF. The V gene is TRBV9, the J gene TRBJ2-2; D is unresolved. The CDR3 is made up of 15 amino acids. V was cut by 0 bases and J by 6 bases, with 12 bases left in between. Germline V gene sequence: CDR1 SGDLS, CDR2 YYNGEE. Combining the CDR3 with reference TRBV9 and TRBJ2-2 gives the whole variable domain DSGVTQTPKHLITATGQRVTLRCSPRSGDLSVYWYQQSLDQGLQFLIQYYNGEERAKGNILERFSAQQFPDLHSELNLSSLELGDSALYFCASSVGGLSAGELFFGEGSRLTVL.

The CDR3 here is CASSLLTSGSFYNEQFF. CDR3 coding DNA: TGTGCCAGCAGTTTACTGACTAGCGGGAGTTTCTACAATGAGCAGTTCTTC. The V and J genes are TRBV5-6 and TRBJ2-1; 12 bases line up with TRBD2. Trimming removed 5 bases from V and 3 bases from J; junction bases left unmatched: 9. The CDR3 runs 17 residues. Per germline, CDR1 SGHDT and CDR2 YYEEEE.

This chain links TRBV30 with TRBJ2-1; TRBD2 is a possible D gene (5 bases). The CDR3 covers 12 residues. Trimming cost V 2 bases and J 9 bases, with 11 bases left between them. Germline-derived CDR1 and CDR2 are GTSNPN and SVGIG (reference sequence). The CDR3 coding sequence is TGTGCCTGGAGTAAGAAGCGGCCTGAGCAGTTCTTC. Encoded protein: CAWSKKRPEQFF.

The genes are TRBV29-1 and TRBJ2-7; 7 nucleotides align to TRBD1. The junction had 7 bases not matched to a gene; V was cut back by 6 bases and J by 5 bases. Germline V gene lookup returns CDR1 SQVTM and CDR2 ANQGSEA. This CDR3 spans 12 amino acids. The CDR3 DNA sequence: TGCAGCGTGTCACGGGACAGCCACGAGCAGTACTTC. Protein product: CSVSRDSHEQYF.

The rearrangement uses TRBV15 and TRBJ1-2; D unclear. The CDR3 sequence is 15 residues long. V was shortened by 4 bases and J by 8 bases, with 20 bases between the two germline ends. CDR1 LNHNV and CDR2 YYDKDF come from the germline V gene (reference sequence). The CDR3 here is CATSKGGQVSWGYTF. CDR3 DNA: TGTGCCACCAGCAAAGGAGGGCAGGTCTCGTGGGGCTACACCTTC.

This chain connects TRBV28 to TRBJ2-1; the match to TRBD1 covers 7 bases. Losses at the gene ends were 3 bases for V and 6 bases for J; bases not matched to a gene: 8. This CDR3 contains 15 residues. Germline CDR1 and CDR2: MDHEN and SYDVKM. In DNA, the CDR3 is TGTGCCAGCAGTTTGATGACAGGGCCGGGCAATGAGCAGTTCTTC. This encodes CASSLMTGPGNEQFF.